These T cell receptor beta chains were read from a single sample in a study of cytomegalovirus exposure and HLA in healthy donors. Clones were sequenced by immunoSEQ multiplex PCR, and TCRdb holds only the in-frame ones, with some missing. The sample has about 92,000 clones; roughly 80% are singletons. The sequenced sample consisted of PBMCs. The receptors here all came from a man in his fifties in good health and CMV-seropositive. Both conserved end residues are part of each CDR3. The order of the fields is D gene, J gene, clone size, V gene, CDR3 protein, CDR3 DNA. A D gene is named only where the DNA matches it firmly. Clone size is shown for a subset of rows, as once, few, many or a class of expanded clone.

.	TRBJ2-7	few	TRBV14	CASSFGGTEDPYEQYF	TGTGCCAGCAGCTTCGGAGGGACAGAAGACCCCTACGAGCAGTACTTC
.	TRBJ1-5	.	TRBV7-2	CASSPTSAPANQPQHF	TGTGCCAGCAGCCCCACGTCGGCCCCAGCGAATCAGCCCCAGCATTTT
TRBD1	TRBJ1-1	once	TRBV10-3	CAISEGQGHTEAFF	TGTGCCATCAGTGAGGGACAGGGACACACTGAAGCTTTCTTT
.	TRBJ2-7	.	TRBV10-3	CAISESSGFPEQYF	TGTGCCATCAGTGAGTCTTCAGGCTTCCCCGAGCAGTACTTC
TRBD2	TRBJ2-1	.	TRBV7-6	CASSFSREVSYNEQFF	TGTGCCAGCAGCTTTTCCCGGGAGGTCTCCTACAATGAGCAGTTCTTC
.	TRBJ1-2	few	TRBV14	CASSQGEGLGYTF	TGTGCCAGCAGCCAAGGGGAGGGGCTCGGCTACACCTTC
.	TRBJ1-2	.	TRBV2	CASTVIGVYGYPF	TGTGCCAGCACTGTCATAGGGGTGTATGGCTACCCCTTC
.	TRBJ1-1	.	TRBV5-6	CASSFLTGQMNTEAFF	TGTGCCAGCAGCTTCTTGACAGGACAAATGAACACTGAAGCTTTCTTT
.	TRBJ2-7	.	TRBV7-2	CASSLDWYYTYEQYF	TGTGCCAGCAGCTTAGATTGGTATTACACCTACGAGCAGTACTTC
.	TRBJ2-5	.	TRBV21-1	CASSKGGTFGKTQYF	TGTGCCAGCAGCAAAGGGGGGACATTTGGGAAGACCCAGTACTTC
TRBD2	TRBJ2-1	.	TRBV19	CASSTTGTSGGKKQFF	TGTGCCAGTAGTACCACCGGGACTAGCGGGGGAAAGAAGCAGTTCTTC
.	TRBJ1-6	once	TRBV28	CASSLRGGGNSPLHF	TGTGCCAGCAGTTTACGAGGGGGGGGTAATTCACCCCTCCACTTT
TRBD2	TRBJ2-1	few	TRBV28	CASTPTSGAHWEQFF	TGTGCCAGCACTCCCACTAGCGGGGCTCACTGGGAGCAGTTCTTC
TRBD1	TRBJ1-5	.	TRBV19	CASSSRLQGHQPQHF	TGTGCCAGTAGTAGCCGCCTACAGGGGCATCAGCCCCAGCATTTT
.	TRBJ2-5	.	TRBV4-1	CASGQNLGETQYF	TGCGCCAGCGGCCAGAATCTAGGAGAGACCCAGTACTTC
.	TRBJ2-3	few	TRBV7-2	CASSLFAGKDTQYF	TGTGCCAGCAGCTTATTCGCGGGGAAAGATACGCAGTATTTT
.	TRBJ1-5	.	TRBV21-1	CASSRQGAQPQHF	TGTGCCAGCAGCCGACAGGGGGCCCAGCCCCAGCATTTT
TRBD1	TRBJ2-5	.	TRBV30	CAWSAPGTGSRWEQYF	TGTGCCTGGAGTGCCCCCGGGACAGGGAGCAGGTGGGAGCAGTACTTC
TRBD2	TRBJ2-3	once	TRBV7-9	CASSTGTSVGTDTQYF	TGTGCCAGCAGCACCGGGACTAGCGTTGGCACAGATACGCAGTATTTT